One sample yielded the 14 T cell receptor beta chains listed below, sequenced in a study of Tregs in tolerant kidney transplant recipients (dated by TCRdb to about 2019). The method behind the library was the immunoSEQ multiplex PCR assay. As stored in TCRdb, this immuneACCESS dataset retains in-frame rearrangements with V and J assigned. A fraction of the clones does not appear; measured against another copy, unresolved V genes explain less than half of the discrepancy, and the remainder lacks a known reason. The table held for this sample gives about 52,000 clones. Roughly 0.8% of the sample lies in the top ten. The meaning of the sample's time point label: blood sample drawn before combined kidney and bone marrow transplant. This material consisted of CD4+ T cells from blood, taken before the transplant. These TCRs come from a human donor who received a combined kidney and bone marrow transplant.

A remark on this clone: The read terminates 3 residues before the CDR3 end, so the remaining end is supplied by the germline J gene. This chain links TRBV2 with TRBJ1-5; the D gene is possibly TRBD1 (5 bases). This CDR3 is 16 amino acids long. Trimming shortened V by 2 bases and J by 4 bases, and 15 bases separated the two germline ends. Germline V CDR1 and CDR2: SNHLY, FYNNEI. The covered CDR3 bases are TGTGCCAGCAGTGAACCGGCTTGGGCAGGGAATCAGCCC. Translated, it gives CASSEPAWAGNQP. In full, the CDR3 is CASSEPAWAGNQPQHF.

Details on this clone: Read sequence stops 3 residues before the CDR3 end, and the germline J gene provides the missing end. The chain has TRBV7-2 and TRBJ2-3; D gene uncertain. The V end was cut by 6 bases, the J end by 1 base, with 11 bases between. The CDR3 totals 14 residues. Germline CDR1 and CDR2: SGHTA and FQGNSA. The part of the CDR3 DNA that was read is TGTGCCAGCAGAAGGTCCAGTGGCACAGATACG. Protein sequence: CASRRSSGTDT. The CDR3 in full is CASRRSSGTDTQYF.

CDR3: CASSLLGTPADTQYF. The part of the CDR3 DNA that was read is TGTGCCAGCAGCTTACTTGGGACACCCGCGGACACG. The chain recombines TRBV11-3 with TRBJ2-3; D is perhaps TRBD1 (6 bases). The observed sequence ends 3 residues before the CDR3 terminus, with the missing tail filled in from the germline J gene. There are 15 residues in the CDR3. CDR1 and CDR2 (germline): SGHNT, YENEEA.

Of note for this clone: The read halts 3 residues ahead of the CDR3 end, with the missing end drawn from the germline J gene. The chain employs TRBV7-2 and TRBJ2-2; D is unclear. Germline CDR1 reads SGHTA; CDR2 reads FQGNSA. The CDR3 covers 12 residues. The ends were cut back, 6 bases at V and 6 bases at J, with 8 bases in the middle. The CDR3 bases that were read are TGTGCCAGCAGTCCCTACGCCGGGGAG. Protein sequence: CASSPYAGE. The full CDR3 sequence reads CASSPYAGELFF.

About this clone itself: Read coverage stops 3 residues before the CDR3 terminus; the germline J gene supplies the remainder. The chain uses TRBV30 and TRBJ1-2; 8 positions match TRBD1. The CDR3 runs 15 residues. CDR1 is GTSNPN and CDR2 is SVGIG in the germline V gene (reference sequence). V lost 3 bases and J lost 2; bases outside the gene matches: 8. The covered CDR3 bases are TGTGCCTGGAGGGGTCAGGGGGCGGGCAACTATGGC. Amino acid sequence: CAWRGQGAGNYG. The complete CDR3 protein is CAWRGQGAGNYGYTF.

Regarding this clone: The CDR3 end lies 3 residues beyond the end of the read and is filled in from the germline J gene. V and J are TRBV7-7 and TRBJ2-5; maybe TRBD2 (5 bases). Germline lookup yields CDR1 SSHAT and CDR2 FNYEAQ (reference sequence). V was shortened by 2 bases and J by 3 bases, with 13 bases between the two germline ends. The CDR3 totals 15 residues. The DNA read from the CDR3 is TGTGCCAGCAGCTTAAGTCGTCGGGGAGAAGAGACC. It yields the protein CASSLSRRGEET. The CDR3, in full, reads CASSLSRRGEETQYF.

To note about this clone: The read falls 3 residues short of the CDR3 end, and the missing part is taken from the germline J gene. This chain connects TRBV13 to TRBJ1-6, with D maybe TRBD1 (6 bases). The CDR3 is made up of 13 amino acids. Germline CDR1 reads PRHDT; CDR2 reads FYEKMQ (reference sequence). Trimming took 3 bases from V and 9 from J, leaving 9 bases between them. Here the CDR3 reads CASSLGAPSPLHF. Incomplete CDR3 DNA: TGTGCCAGCAGCTTGGGGGCTCCTTCACCC.

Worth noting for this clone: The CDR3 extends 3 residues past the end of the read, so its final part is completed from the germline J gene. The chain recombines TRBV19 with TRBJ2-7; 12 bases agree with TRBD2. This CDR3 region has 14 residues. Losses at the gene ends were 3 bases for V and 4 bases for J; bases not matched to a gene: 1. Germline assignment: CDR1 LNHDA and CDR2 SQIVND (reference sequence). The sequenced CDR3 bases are TGTGCCAGTAGTATCACTAGCGGGAGGTACGAG. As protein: CASSITSGRYE. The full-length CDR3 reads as CASSITSGRYEQYF.

The CDR3 is CASSVSPSTDTQYF. CDR3 bases read: TGTGCCAGCAGTGTATCCCCTAGCACAGATACG. The chain is built from TRBV6-1 and TRBJ2-3; D is undetermined. The read comes to an end 3 residues before the CDR3 does, leaving the germline J gene to fill in the end. The germline CDR1 and CDR2 sequences are MNHNS and SASEGT. The CDR3 spans 14 residues. V lost 4 bases, J lost 0 bases, and 8 bases lay in between.

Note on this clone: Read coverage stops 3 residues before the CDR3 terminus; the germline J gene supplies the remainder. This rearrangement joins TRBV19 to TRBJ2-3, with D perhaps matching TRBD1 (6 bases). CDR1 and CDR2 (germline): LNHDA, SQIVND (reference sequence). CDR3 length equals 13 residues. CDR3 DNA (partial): TGTGCTTGCCGACAGGCTCAACGAGATACG. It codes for CACRQAQRDT. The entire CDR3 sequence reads CACRQAQRDTQYF.

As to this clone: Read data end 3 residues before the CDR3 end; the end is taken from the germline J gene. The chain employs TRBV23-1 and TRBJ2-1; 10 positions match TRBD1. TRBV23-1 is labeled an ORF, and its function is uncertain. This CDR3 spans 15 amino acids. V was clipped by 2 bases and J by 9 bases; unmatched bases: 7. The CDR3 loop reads CASSQRDRGSVEQFF. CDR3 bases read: TGCGCCAGCAGTCAACGGGACAGGGGATCGGTTGAG.

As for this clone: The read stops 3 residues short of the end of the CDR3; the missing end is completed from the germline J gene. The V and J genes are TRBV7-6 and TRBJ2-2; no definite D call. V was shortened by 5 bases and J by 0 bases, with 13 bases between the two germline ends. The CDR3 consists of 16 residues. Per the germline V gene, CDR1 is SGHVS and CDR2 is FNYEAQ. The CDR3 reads CASSPFTLANTGELFF. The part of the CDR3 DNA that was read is TGTGCCAGCAGCCCCTTCACGCTAGCGAACACCGGGGAG.

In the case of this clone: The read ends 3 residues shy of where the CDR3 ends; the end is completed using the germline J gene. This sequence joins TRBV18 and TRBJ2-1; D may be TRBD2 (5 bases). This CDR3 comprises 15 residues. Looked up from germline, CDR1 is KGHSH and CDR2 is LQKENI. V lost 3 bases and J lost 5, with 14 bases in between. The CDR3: CASSPIVSDDNEQFF. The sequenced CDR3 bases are TGTGCCAGCTCACCGATCGTTAGCGACGACAATGAG.

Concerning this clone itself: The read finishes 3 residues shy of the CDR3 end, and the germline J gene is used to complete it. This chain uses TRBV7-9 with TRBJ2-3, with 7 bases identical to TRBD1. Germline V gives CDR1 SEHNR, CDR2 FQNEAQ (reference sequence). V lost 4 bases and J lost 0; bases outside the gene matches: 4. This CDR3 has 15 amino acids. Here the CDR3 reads CASSSQTGSTDTQYF. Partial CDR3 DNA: TGTGCCAGCAGCTCCCAGACAGGGAGCACAGATACG.